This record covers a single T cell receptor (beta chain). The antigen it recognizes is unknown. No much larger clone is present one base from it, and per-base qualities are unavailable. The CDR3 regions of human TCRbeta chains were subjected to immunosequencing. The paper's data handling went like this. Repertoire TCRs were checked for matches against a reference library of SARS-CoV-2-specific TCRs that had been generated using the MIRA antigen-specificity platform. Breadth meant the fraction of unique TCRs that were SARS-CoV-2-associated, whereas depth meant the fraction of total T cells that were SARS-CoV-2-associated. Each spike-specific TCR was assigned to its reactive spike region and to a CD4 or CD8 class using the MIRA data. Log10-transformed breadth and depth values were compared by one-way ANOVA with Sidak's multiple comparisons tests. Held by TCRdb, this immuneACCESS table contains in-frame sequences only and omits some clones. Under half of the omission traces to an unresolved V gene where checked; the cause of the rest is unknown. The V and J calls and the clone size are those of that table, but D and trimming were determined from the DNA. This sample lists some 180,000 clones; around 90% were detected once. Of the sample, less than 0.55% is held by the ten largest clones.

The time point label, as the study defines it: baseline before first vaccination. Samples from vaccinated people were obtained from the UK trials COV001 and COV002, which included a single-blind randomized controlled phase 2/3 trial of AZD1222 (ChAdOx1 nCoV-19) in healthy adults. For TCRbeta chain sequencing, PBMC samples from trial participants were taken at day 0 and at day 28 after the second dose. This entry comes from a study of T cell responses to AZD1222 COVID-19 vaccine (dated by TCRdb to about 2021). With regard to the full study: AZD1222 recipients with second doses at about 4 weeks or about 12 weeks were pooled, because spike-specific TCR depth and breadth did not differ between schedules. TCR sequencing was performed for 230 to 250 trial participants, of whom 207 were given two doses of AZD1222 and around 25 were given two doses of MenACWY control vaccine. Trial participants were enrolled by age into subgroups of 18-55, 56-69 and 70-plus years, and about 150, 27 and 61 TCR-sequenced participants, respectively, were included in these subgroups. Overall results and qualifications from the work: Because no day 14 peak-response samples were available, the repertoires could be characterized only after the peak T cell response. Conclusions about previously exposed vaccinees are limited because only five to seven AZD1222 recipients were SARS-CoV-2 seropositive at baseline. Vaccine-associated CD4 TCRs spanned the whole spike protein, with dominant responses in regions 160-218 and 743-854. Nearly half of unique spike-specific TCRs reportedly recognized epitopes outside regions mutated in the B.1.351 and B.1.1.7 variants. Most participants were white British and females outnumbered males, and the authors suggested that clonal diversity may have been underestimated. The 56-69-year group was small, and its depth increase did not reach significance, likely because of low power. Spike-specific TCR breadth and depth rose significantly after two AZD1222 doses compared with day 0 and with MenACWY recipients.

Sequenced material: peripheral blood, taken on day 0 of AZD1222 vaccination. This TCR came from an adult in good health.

The nucleotide sequence is TGTGCCAGCAGCCCGACGGGGGGGCCAAGGAACACAGATACGCAGTATTTT. This codes for CASSPTGGPRNTDTQYF. The rearranged chain carries TRBV9 and TRBJ2-3, and 8 junction bases match TRBD2. The CDR3 has 17 amino acids, counting the end cysteine and phenylalanine. Only the CDR3 DNA is retained, 51 bases long and in frame from the first base. Trimming accounts for 4 bases at V and 2 bases at J, while the number of junction bases matched to no gene is 12. The germline V gene yields SGDLS for CDR1 and YYNGEE for CDR2. With all but the CDR3 taken from the reference TRBV9 and TRBJ2-3 genes, the full variable domain is: DSGVTQTPKHLITATGQRVTLRCSPRSGDLSVYWYQQSLDQGLQFLIQYYNGEERAKGNILERFSAQQFPDLHSELNLSSLELGDSALYFCASSPTGGPRNTDTQYFGPGTRLTVL.